This T cell receptor beta chain came from a study of blood T cells in healthy people across ages. Trimming cost V 1 base and J 5 bases, with 12 bases left between them. Germline V gene lookup returns CDR1 SGHKS and CDR2 YYEKEE (reference sequence). This CDR3 comprises 14 residues. Primed by a sample-barcoded 5' primer and a J-beta primer mix, a second PCR proceeded for about 7 to 12 cycles. Template switching added a 12-random-nucleotide identifier to every cDNA molecule. There were at least 3 million CDR3-containing paired-end reads obtained from each sample. TCRdb passed the 5' RACE reads through MiXCR, listing each CDR3 protein once. Of some 900,000 distinct CDR3 sequences in the sample, approximately 49% were seen once. Total RNA extracted from each sample amounted to at least 5 micrograms. This clonotype was found a few times. Its specificity is unknown. Study-level points and caveats: Age brought a roughly linear fall in TCR beta diversity measured per million T cells.

Sequences were obtained from blood. The sequence derives from a man in his thirties or forties in good health. This chain joins TRBV5-5 and TRBJ1-2; D gene uncertain. CDR3 sequence reads: CASSLIQAIYGYTF. In DNA form, the CDR3 reads TGTGCCAGCAGCTTGATCCAGGCGATATATGGCTACACCTTC.